The text below deals with one TCR beta chain. The entry originates in a study of monozygotic twins with inflammatory bowel disease. No DNA is given; TCRdb re-called the 5' RACE reads and lists each CDR3 protein once. This listing includes about 210,000 distinct CDR3 sequences. One blood sample of around 2.5 ml was taken from each donor. This TCR derives from a human donor with ulcerative colitis or Crohn's disease, or a healthy co-twin of an affected twin (not recorded which). Sequenced sample: blood.

This CDR3 is CASRIGQGSYNEQFF. This chain connects TRBV5-5 to TRBJ2-1; TCRdb returns TRBD1, unconfirmable since there is no DNA. The CDR3 is made up of 15 amino acids. Germline V lookup: CDR1 SGHKS, CDR2 YYEKEE (reference sequence).